A single sample gave rise to the 2 T cell receptor beta chains below, sequenced in a study of beta chain features in type 1 diabetes. The study, taken as a whole, reports: A moderate, significant TCRB CDR3 shortening appeared in type 1 diabetes across four CD4+ subsets.

The investigators reverse transcribed all of the isolated RNA, so they sequenced expressed TCRB transcripts. TCRdb keeps only in-frame clones here, not all; method: immunoSEQ multiplex PCR. The table records about 160,000 clones, approximately 7.8% of them present only once. No antigens are known for them. The sequenced sample consisted of central memory CD4+ T cells from blood. The receptors shown here come from a woman between 40 and 55 years old with type 1 diabetes.

A word on this clone: Other DNA sequences of this sample code for an identical CDR3. The chain links TRBV7-2 to TRBJ2-3; D not resolved. The CDR3 sequence is 15 residues long. Trimming shortened V by 0 bases and J by 2 bases, and 9 bases separated the two germline ends. Germline loops: CDR1 SGHTA, CDR2 FQGNSA. CDR3 in DNA: TGTGCCAGCAGCTTAGCATTGGCTCCCACAGATACGCAGTATTTT. Translated: CASSLALAPTDTQYF. Combining the CDR3 with reference TRBV7-2 and TRBJ2-3 gives the whole variable domain GAGVSQSPSNKVTEKGKDVELRCDPISGHTALYWYRQSLGQGLEFLIYFQGNSAPDKSGLPSDRFSAERTGGSVSTLTIQRTQQEDSAVYLCASSLALAPTDTQYFGPGTRLTVL.

The table lists this clone with a few counts. The chain links TRBV28 to TRBJ1-5; D is possibly TRBD1 (6 bases). V was clipped by 7 bases and J by 0 bases, with 19 bases between them. The CDR3 is 17 residues long. Germline values: CDR1 MDHEN, CDR2 SYDVKM. CDR3 protein: CASMLGGGRGSNQPQHF. CDR3 DNA sequence: TGTGCCAGCATGTTGGGAGGGGGACGAGGTAGCAATCAGCCCCAGCATTTT. Supplemented by reference TRBV28 and TRBJ1-5, the full variable domain reads DVKVTQSSRYLVKRTGEKVFLECVQDMDHENMFWYRQDPGLGLRLIYFSYDVKMKEKGDIPEGYSVSREKKERFSLILESASTNQTSMYLCASMLGGGRGSNQPQHFGDGTRLSIL.